These 18 T cell receptor beta chains share one sample of origin, sequenced in a study of OX40 agonist ivuxolimab in advanced cancers. Profiled with immunoSEQ multiplex PCR; TCRdb holds only in-frame clones, not every one. The table has tens of thousands of clones, 86% seen once; the top ten hold 0.6% to 0.8%. Sequencing used CD4+ or CD8+ T cells sorted from blood, obtained in a trial of the OX40 agonist ivuxolimab. These receptors were taken from an adult with an advanced solid tumor such as melanoma, head and neck, liver or kidney cancer.

The chain has TRBV6-6 and TRBJ2-7, with TRBD2 matching 8 bases. The germline V gene has CDR1 MNHNY and CDR2 SVGAGI (reference sequence). The V gene end was trimmed by 8 bases and the J gene end by 11 bases; junction bases not matched to a gene: 14. CDR3 length equals 13 residues. The CDR3 region is CASRGGVSLDEYF. CDR3 bases: TGTGCCAGCCGGGGGGGAGTTAGCCTCGATGAGTACTTC.

The chain uses TRBV6-4 and TRBJ1-2; 9 bases are a match to TRBD1. J was trimmed by 8 bases and V by 8 bases; bases with no gene match: 6. Germline lookup yields CDR1 MRHNA and CDR2 SNTAGT. The CDR3 spans 12 residues. CDR3 region: CASGDRVEGYTF. In DNA form, the CDR3 reads TGTGCCAGCGGGGACAGGGTTGAAGGCTACACCTTC.

The rearrangement uses TRBV15 and TRBJ1-2; D remains unclear. The CDR3 covers 14 residues. CDR1 and CDR2 from the germline V gene are LNHNV and YYDKDF (reference sequence). V was clipped by 1 base and J by 4 bases, with 10 bases between them. CDR3 DNA sequence: TGTGCCACCAGCAGAGGCGGGGAGTCCTATGGCTACACCTTC. As protein: CATSRGGESYGYTF.

The chain is built from TRBV18 and TRBJ1-1; TRBD1 matches at 7 bases. Germline values: CDR1 KGHSH, CDR2 LQKENI. The CDR3 is made up of 16 amino acids. J gave up 1 base and V 5 bases, and 10 bases lay outside the gene matches. CDR3 protein: CASSSGQKGWNTEAFF. The CDR3 DNA reads as TGTGCCAGCTCATCGGGACAGAAGGGATGGAACACTGAAGCTTTCTTT.

The chain combines TRBV18 with TRBJ1-1; D uncertain. Trimming pared 1 base from V and 3 bases from J, leaving 9 bases between. The CDR3 loop spans 14 amino acids. From germline, CDR1 is KGHSH and CDR2 LQKENI. The CDR3: CASSPQGQDTEAFF. The CDR3 DNA sequence: TGTGCCAGCTCACCACAAGGGCAGGACACTGAAGCTTTCTTT.

This chain uses TRBV18 with TRBJ2-5; D perhaps matches TRBD2 (5 bases). With 3 bases removed from V and 3 bases from J, the gap between germline ends came to 14 bases. There are 15 residues in the CDR3. The V gene's germline CDR1 is KGHSH and CDR2 LQKENI. The CDR3 sequence: CASSPDRGSKETQYF. CDR3 DNA sequence: TGTGCCAGCTCACCGGACCGGGGATCTAAAGAGACCCAGTACTTC.

The chain joins TRBV6-6 to TRBJ1-1; perhaps TRBD1 as D (5 bases). This CDR3 region has 15 residues. Trimming shortened V by 0 bases and J by 1 base, and 9 bases separated the two germline ends. Germline lookup yields CDR1 MNHNY and CDR2 SVGAGI (reference sequence). DNA of the CDR3: TGTGCCAGCAGTTACTCTCTGGGGGGGAACACTGAAGCTTTCTTT. Translation gives CASSYSLGGNTEAFF.

This chain links TRBV7-9 with TRBJ1-1, with D perhaps TRBD1 (5 bases). The CDR3 consists of 16 residues. Between the trimmed V and J ends, which lost 3 bases and 1 base, there was a span of 15 bases. CDR1 is SEHNR and CDR2 is FQNEAQ in the germline V gene (reference sequence). The CDR3 region has the DNA TGTGCCAGCAGCTTCCTCCCAACAGGAAGGAACACTGAAGCTTTCTTT. It encodes CASSFLPTGRNTEAFF.

The CDR3: CARSLAPTPGQGLGSPLHF. In nucleotides, the CDR3 is TGTGCCAGAAGCTTGGCTCCGACGCCGGGACAGGGGCTGGGTTCACCCCTCCACTTT. The rearrangement links TRBV5-3 to TRBJ1-6; 10 bases align to TRBD1. TRBV5-3 is filed as an ORF, its function uncertain. The CDR3 spans 19 residues. The V segment lost 0 bases and the J segment 9 bases; nucleotides outside the gene matches: 15.

The chain is built from TRBV4-1 and TRBJ2-7; 9 bases align to TRBD1. There are 18 residues in the CDR3. Germline V gene lookup returns CDR1 MGHRA and CDR2 YSYEKL. V gave up 1 base and J gave up 2 bases; unmatched junction bases: 12. The CDR3 reads CASSQVSEQGALPYEQYF. The CDR3 nucleotides read TGCGCCAGCAGCCAAGTATCCGAACAGGGGGCCTTACCCTACGAGCAGTACTTC.

This chain links TRBV28 with TRBJ1-2; TRBD1 matches at 7 bases. V lost 2 bases and J lost 7; bases outside the gene matches: 10. This CDR3 has 15 amino acids. CDR1 MDHEN and CDR2 SYDVKM come from the germline V gene. The CDR3 region has the DNA TGTGCCAGCAGTTTAAGTGTAGGGGGCAGGTTTGGCTACACCTTC. Its translation: CASSLSVGGRFGYTF.

The chain couples TRBV2 to TRBJ2-1, with 8 bases identical to TRBD2. Looked up from germline, CDR1 is SNHLY and CDR2 is FYNNEI. The junction had 7 bases not matched to a gene; V was cut back by 2 bases and J by 4 bases. There are 16 residues in the CDR3. CDR3 bases: TGTGCCAGCAGTGAATTATTAGCGGGGAGATACAATGAGCAGTTCTTC. Amino acids: CASSELLAGRYNEQFF.

The chain is built from TRBV18 and TRBJ2-1; possible D gene TRBD1, 5 bases. V gave up 0 bases and J gave up 7 bases, with 13 bases separating them. Germline V lookup: CDR1 KGHSH, CDR2 LQKENI. CDR3 length equals 15 residues. The CDR3 reads CASSPPQGASNEQFF. The CDR3 coding sequence is TGTGCCAGCTCACCACCGCAGGGTGCGTCTAATGAGCAGTTCTTC.

CDR3 residues: CASSQAGAGGYTF. CDR3 DNA: TGTGCCAGCTCCCAGGCGGGGGCAGGCGGCTACACCTTC. The chain uses TRBV18 and TRBJ1-2; the D gene is possibly TRBD1 (6 bases). This CDR3 comprises 13 residues. V lost 6 bases, J lost 8 bases, and 16 bases lay in between. CDR1 is KGHSH, CDR2 LQKENI, per germline.

This chain connects TRBV28 to TRBJ1-5; no reliable D call. The ends were cut back, 3 bases at V and 0 bases at J, with 12 bases in the middle. CDR3 size: 16 residues. Per the germline V gene, CDR1 is MDHEN and CDR2 is SYDVKM. The CDR3 here is CASSLGGLYSNQPQHF. CDR3 in DNA: TGTGCCAGCAGTTTGGGAGGACTTTATAGCAATCAGCCCCAGCATTTT.

The rearrangement uses TRBV28 and TRBJ2-7; TRBD2 might be the D (6 bases). Trimming left V 5 bases short and J 0 bases short, with 11 bases between. Looked up from germline, CDR1 is MDHEN and CDR2 is SYDVKM. There are 14 residues in the CDR3. The CDR3 protein is CASSRPGDSYEQYF. The CDR3 nucleotides read TGTGCCAGCAGTCGGCCGGGAGACTCCTACGAGCAGTACTTC.

The chain is built from TRBV19 and TRBJ1-2; 7 bases fit TRBD1. The length of the CDR3 is 13 residues. Germline lookup yields CDR1 LNHDA and CDR2 SQIVND (reference sequence). V lost 6 bases, J lost 9 bases, and 10 bases stayed unmatched. This CDR3 is CASRPRDSIRYTF. The CDR3 region has the DNA TGTGCCAGTAGACCCCGGGACAGCATACGCTACACCTTC. Complete variable domain (other parts from reference TRBV19 and TRBJ1-2): DGGITQSPKYLFRKEGQNVTLSCEQNLNHDAMYWYRQDPGQGLRLIYYSQIVNDFQKGDIAEGYSVSREKKESFPLTVTSAQKNPTAFYLCASRPRDSIRYTFGSGTRLTVV.

A single count supports this clone. The rearrangement uses TRBV4-2 and TRBJ2-7, with D perhaps matching TRBD1 or TRBD2 (6 bases each). Between the trimmed V and J ends, which lost 0 bases and 2 bases, there was a span of 11 bases. The CDR3 runs to 15 residues. The germline V gene has CDR1 LGHNA and CDR2 YNFKEQ. CDR3 sequence: CASSQDPGGTYEQYF. The CDR3 nucleotides read TGTGCCAGCAGCCAAGACCCCGGGGGCACCTACGAGCAGTACTTC.